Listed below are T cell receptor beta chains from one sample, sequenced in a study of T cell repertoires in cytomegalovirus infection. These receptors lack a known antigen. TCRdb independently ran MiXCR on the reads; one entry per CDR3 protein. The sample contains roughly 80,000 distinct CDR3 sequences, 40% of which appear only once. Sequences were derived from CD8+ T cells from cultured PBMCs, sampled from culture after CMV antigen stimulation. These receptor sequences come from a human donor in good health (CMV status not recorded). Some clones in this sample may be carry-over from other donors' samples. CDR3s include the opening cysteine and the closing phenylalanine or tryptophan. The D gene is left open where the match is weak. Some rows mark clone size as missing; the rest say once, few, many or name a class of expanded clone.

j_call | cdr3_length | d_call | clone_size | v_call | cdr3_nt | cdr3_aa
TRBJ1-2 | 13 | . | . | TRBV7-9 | TGTGCCAGCAGCTTATGGGTTAACTATGGCTACACCTTC | CASSLWVNYGYTF
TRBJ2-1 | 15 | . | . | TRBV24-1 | TGTGCCACCAGTGATTTCAAGACAGGTCCCAATGAGCAGTTCTTC | CATSDFKTGPNEQFF
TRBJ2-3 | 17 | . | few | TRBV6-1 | TGTGCCAGCAGTGAAGCGCCGCAGGGGTATAATACAGATACGCAGTATTTT | CASSEAPQGYNTDTQYF
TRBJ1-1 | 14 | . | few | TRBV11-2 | TGTGCCAGCAGACCGGGACGGATGAACACTGAAGCTTTCTTT | CASRPGRMNTEAFF
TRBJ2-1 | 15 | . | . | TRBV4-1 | TGCGCCAGCAGTGGGCAGATACTAACCTACAATGAGCAGTTCTTC | CASSGQILTYNEQFF
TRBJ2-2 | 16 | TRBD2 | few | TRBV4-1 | TGCGCCAGCAGCCAAGTCCTAGCGGGGGGGACCGGGGAGCTGTTTTTT | CASSQVLAGGTGELFF
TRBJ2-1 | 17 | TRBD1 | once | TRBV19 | TGTGCCAGTCGAAAATTGACAGGGGGCGCATCGGGAAATGAGCAGTTCTTC | CASRKLTGGASGNEQFF
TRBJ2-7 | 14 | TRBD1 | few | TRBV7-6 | TGTGCCAGCAGAGGGGGGACAGGGGGAAAAGAGCAGTACTTC | CASRGGTGGKEQYF
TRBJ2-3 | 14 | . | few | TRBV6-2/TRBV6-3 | TGTGCCAGCAGTTACTGGATTGTGGCAGATACGCAGTATTTT | CASSYWIVADTQYF
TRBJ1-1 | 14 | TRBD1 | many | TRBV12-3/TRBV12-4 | TGTGCCAGCAGTTGGACAGGAGTGAACACTGAAGCTTTCTTT | CASSWTGVNTEAFF
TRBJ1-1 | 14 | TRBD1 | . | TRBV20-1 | TGCAGTGCTAGACCGGGACAGAGCGTCCTCGAAGCTTTCTTT | CSARPGQSVLEAFF
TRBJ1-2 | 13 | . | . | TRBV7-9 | TGTGCCAGCAGCTTAGCATGGGACAATGGCTACACCTTC | CASSLAWDNGYTF
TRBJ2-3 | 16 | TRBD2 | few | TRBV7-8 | TGTGCCAGCAGCTTACCTACGGGGGGAACACAGGATACGCAGTATTTT | CASSLPTGGTQDTQYF
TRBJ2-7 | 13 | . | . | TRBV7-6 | TGTGCCAGCAGCTTAGGTGGGCCGGGCGAGCAGTACTTC | CASSLGGPGEQYF
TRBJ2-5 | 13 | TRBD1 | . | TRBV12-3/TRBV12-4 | TGTGCCAGCAGTGGAGACAGGGAAGAGACCCAGTACTTC | CASSGDREETQYF
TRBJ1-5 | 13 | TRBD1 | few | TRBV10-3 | TGTGCCATCAGTGTTACAGGGGATCAGCCCCAGCATTTT | CAISVTGDQPQHF
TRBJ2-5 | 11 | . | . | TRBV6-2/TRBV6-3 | TGTGCCAGCAGTTACGTGGAGACCCAGTACTTC | CASSYVETQYF
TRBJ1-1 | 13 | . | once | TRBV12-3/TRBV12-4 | TGTGCCAGCAGTTTTAGCCCCCCCACTGAAGCTTTCTTT | CASSFSPPTEAFF
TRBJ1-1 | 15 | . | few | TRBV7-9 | TGTGCCAGCAGCTTATGGGATACGGGGAACACTGAAGCTTTCTTT | CASSLWDTGNTEAFF
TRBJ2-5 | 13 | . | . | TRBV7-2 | TGTGCCAGCAGCTTACCAGGGTTGGAGACCCAGTACTTC | CASSLPGLETQYF
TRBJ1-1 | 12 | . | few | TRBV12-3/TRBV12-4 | TGTGCCAGCAGCCGTGGACTGGCTGAAGCTTTCTTT | CASSRGLAEAFF
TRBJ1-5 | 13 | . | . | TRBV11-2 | TGTGCCAGCAGCTTTAACCTTAATCAGCCCCAGCATTTT | CASSFNLNQPQHF
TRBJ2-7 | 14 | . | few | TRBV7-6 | TGTGCCAGCAGCTTCGGCCCCTTCGCCTACGAGCAGTACTTC | CASSFGPFAYEQYF
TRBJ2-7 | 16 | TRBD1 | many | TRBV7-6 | TGTGCCAGCAGCTTAGGGACAGGGCACGGAGCCTACGAGCAGTACTTC | CASSLGTGHGAYEQYF
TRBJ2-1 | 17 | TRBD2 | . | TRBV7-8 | TGTGCCAGCAGCTTAAACATAGCGGGGGGGCCCTACAATGAGCAGTTCTTC | CASSLNIAGGPYNEQFF
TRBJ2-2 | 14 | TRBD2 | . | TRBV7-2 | TGTGCCAGCAGCCCGAGCGGGGGTCCCGGGGAGCTGTTTTTT | CASSPSGGPGELFF
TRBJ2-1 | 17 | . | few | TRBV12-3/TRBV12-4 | TGTGCCAGCAGTTTAAAACTGACAGGTCCTATAAACAATGAGCAGTTCTTC | CASSLKLTGPINNEQFF
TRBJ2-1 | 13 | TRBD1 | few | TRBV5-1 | TGCGCCAGCAGTTCGGGACAGTACAATGAGCAGTTCTTC | CASSSGQYNEQFF
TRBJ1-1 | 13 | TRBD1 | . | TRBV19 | TGTGCCAGTAGGGCAGGGGGTGTCACTGAAGCTTTCTTT | CASRAGGVTEAFF
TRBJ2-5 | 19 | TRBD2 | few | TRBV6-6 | TGTGCCAGCAGCGGACGACTAGCGGGGGGTCTCACACTCCAAGAGACCCAGTACTTC | CASSGRLAGGLTLQETQYF
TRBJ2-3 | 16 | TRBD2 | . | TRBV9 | TGTGCCAGCAGCGCCACTAGCGGGGAGTCGTCAGATACGCAGTATTTT | CASSATSGESSDTQYF
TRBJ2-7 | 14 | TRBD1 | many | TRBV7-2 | TGTGCCAGCAGCTTAGCGGGACAGTTCTACGAGCAGTACTTC | CASSLAGQFYEQYF
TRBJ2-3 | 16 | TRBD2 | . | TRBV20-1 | TGCAGTGCTAGAGCGTGGACTAGCGGGGCTGGAGATACGCAGTATTTT | CSARAWTSGAGDTQYF
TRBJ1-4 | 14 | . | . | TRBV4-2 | TGTGCCAGCAGCCAACAGACAAGTAATGAAAAACTGTTTTTT | CASSQQTSNEKLFF
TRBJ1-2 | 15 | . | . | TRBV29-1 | TGCAGCGTTGAAAAATGGGAGGTGATAAACTATGGCTACACCTTC | CSVEKWEVINYGYTF
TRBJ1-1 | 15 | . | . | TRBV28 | TGTGCCAGCAGTCCCGGCGGGGCAATGAGCACTGAAGCTTTCTTT | CASSPGGAMSTEAFF